This T cell receptor (beta chain) was identified during a study of CXCR3-negative and CXCR3-positive naive CD8 T cells. General study results and limits: Naive CXCR3-positive and CXCR3-negative cells shared similar TRBV-TRBJ usage, unlike memory cells. Against CXCR3-negative naive cells, CXCR3-positive naive cells showed more hydrophobic TRB CDR3s.

It was by 5' RACE with UMI labels that the TRB cDNA libraries were prepared. TCRdb re-analyzed the 5' RACE reads; it lists each CDR3 protein once, without DNA. This table holds some 120,000 distinct CDR3 sequences. Germline lookup yields CDR1 DFQATT and CDR2 SNEGSKA (reference sequence). The CDR3 totals 15 residues. On this clonotype: What it binds is unknown.

Phenotypically, naive CD8+ T cells corresponded to CD45RO-CCR7+CD27+CD95-. The sequenced material came from naive CXCR3+ CD8+ T cells from blood. Subset: CD45RO-CCR7+CD27+CD95- naive CD8+ T cells expressing CXCR3 (TNR3+). This sequence was found in a human donor in good health. Some clones in this sample may be carry-over from other donors' samples. The V call is TRBV20-1, the J call TRBJ2-1; TCRdb indicates TRBD2, and absent DNA this call remains unverified. CDR3: CSAPNGTRVGNEQFF.